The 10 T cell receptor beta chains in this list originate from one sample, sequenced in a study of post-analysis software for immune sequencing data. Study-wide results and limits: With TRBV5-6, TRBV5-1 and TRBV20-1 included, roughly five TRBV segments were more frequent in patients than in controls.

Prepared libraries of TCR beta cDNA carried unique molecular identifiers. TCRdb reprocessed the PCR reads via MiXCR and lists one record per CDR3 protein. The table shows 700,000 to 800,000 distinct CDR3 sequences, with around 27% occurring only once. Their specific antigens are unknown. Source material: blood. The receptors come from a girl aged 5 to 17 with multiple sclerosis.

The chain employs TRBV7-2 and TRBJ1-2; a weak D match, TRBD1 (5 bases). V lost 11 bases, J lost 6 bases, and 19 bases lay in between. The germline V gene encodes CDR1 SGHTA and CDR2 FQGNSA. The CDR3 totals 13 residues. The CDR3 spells CAGTSQRVDGYTF. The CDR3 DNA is TGTGCCGGGACTTCTCAGCGGGTCGATGGCTACACCTTC. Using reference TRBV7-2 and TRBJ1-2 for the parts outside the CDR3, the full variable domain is GAGVSQSPSNKVTEKGKDVELRCDPISGHTALYWYRQSLGQGLEFLIYFQGNSAPDKSGLPSDRFSAERTGGSVSTLTIQRTQQEDSAVYLCAGTSQRVDGYTFGSGTRLTVV.

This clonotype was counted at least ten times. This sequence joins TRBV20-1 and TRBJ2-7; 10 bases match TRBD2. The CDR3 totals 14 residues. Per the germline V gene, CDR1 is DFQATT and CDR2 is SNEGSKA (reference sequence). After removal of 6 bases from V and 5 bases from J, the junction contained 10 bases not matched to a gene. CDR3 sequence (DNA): TGCAGTGCCAGCCGTATAGCGGGAGGACACGAGCAGTACTTC. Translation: CSASRIAGGHEQYF.

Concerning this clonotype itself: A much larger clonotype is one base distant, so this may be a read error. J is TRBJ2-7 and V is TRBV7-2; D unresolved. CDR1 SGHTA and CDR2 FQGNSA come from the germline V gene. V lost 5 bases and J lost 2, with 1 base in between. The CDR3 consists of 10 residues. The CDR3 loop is CASSPYEQYF. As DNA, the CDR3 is TGTGCCAGCAGCCCCTACGAGCAGTACTTC. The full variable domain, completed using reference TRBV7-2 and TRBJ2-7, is GAGVSQSPSNKVTEKGKDVELRCDPISGHTALYWYRQSLGQGLEFLIYFQGNSAPDKSGLPSDRFSAERTGGSVSTLTIQRTQQEDSAVYLCASSPYEQYFGPGTRLTVT.

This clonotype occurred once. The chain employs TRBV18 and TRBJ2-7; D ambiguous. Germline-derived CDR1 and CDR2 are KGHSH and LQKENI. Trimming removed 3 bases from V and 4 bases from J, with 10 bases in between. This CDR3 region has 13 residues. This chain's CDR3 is CASSPQAEYEQYF. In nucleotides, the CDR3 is TGTGCCAGCTCACCGCAGGCAGAGTACGAGCAGTACTTC.

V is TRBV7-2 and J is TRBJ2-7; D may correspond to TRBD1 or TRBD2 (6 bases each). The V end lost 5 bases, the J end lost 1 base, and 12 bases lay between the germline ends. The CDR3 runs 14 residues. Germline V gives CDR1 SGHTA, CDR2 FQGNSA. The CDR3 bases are TGTGCCAGCAGCAGGATAGGGGGGTCCTACGAGCAGTACTTC. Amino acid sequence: CASSRIGGSYEQYF.

The CDR3 protein is CSVEEWWEGKVWQFF. In nucleotides, the CDR3 is TGCAGCGTTGAAGAATGGTGGGAGGGTAAAGTCTGGCAGTTCTTC. The rearrangement uses TRBV29-1 and TRBJ2-1; 7 bases fit TRBD2. The CDR3 runs to 15 residues. The germline gives CDR1 SQVTM, CDR2 ANQGSEA. J gave up 12 bases and V 0 bases, and 14 bases lay outside the gene matches.

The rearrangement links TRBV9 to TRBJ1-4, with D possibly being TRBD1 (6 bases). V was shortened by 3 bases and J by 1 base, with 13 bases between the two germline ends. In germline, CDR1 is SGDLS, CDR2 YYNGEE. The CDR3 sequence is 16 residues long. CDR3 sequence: CASSAPEGGTNEKLFF. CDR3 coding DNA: TGTGCCAGCAGCGCCCCGGAGGGGGGAACTAATGAAAAACTGTTTTTT.

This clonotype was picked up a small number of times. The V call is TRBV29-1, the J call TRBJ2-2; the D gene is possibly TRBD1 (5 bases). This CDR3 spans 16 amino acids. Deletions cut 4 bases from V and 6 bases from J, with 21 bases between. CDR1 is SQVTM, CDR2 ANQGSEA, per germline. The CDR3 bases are TGCAGCGTTGCAGGGTACCCAAGGCGTCGCCCCGGGGAGCTGTTTTTT. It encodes CSVAGYPRRRPGELFF.

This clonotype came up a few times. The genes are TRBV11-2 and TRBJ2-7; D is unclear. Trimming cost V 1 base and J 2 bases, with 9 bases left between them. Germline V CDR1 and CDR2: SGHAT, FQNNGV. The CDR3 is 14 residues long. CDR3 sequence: CASSLVSRAYEQYF. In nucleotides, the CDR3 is TGTGCCAGCAGCTTAGTTAGTAGAGCCTACGAGCAGTACTTC.

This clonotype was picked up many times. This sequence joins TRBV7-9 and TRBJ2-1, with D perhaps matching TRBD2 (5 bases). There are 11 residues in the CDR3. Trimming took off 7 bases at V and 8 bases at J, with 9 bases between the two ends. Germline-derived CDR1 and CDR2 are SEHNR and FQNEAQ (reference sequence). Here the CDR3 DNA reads TGTGCCAGCACCCACGGGGATGAGCAGTTCTTC. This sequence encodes CASTHGDEQFF.